A single T cell receptor beta chain is shown here with its context. These data are taken from a study of blood T cell repertoires in COVID-19. Study-level background: The United States, Italy and Spain provided the acute and convalescent COVID-19 samples. Sample material is recorded as cDNA or gDNA derived from T cells, B-cell-depleted T cells, or PBMCs.

As handled by the study authors: Quantification of nucleated cells was approximated via reference gene primer amplification. Assay used: immunoSEQ multiplex PCR; TCRdb lists only in-frame clones, some missing. That table gives V, J and clone size, and the DNA gave D and trimming. The repertoire holds around 59,000 clones, with around 81% as singletons. The CDR3 is 16 amino acids. Per the germline V gene, CDR1 is LGHNA and CDR2 is YSLEER. Trimming left V 5 bases short and J 2 bases short, with 16 bases between. The genes are TRBV4-3 and TRBJ2-1; D uncertain. The sequenced sample consisted of peripheral blood. The TCR comes from a woman older than 75 with active or convalescent COVID-19. The CDR3 DNA sequence: TGCGCCAGCAGCTCCACGCCTGACATCACCTACAATGAGCAGTTCTTC. The encoded protein is CASSSTPDITYNEQFF.